Following are 3 T cell receptor beta chains from one sample sequenced in a study of T cells in women clearing cervical HPV infection. Generated by immunoSEQ multiplex PCR, the TCRdb table keeps only in-frame clones and is missing some. Here the sample table reports about 32,000 clones. The sequencing sample was made of blood buffy coat. The receptors originated from a woman aged 18 to 75 with a cervical HPV16 infection that either progressed to CIN3+ or cleared (not recorded which).

Regarding this clone: The read ends 3 residues shy of where the CDR3 ends; the end is completed using the germline J gene. The chain has TRBV30 and TRBJ1-2, with TRBD1 matching over 7 bases. CDR1 and CDR2 (germline): GTSNPN, SVGIG (reference sequence). This CDR3 spans 13 amino acids. The CDR3 sequence is CAWTGGAYNDYTF. Partial CDR3 DNA: TGTGCCTGGACAGGGGGTGCGTACAATGAC. The full variable domain, in which reference TRBV30 and TRBJ1-2 provide the parts outside the CDR3, is SQTIHQWPATLVQPVGSPLSLECTVEGTSNPNLYWYRQAAGRGLQLLFYSVGIGQISSEVPQNLSASRPQDRQFILSSKKLLLSDSGFYLCAWTGGAYNDYTFGSGTRLTVV.

On this clone itself: The read gets to within 3 residues of the CDR3 end, and the germline J gene fills in the rest. The chain combines TRBV5-6 with TRBJ1-2; D might be TRBD1 (6 bases). V was clipped by 4 bases and J by 2 bases, with 15 bases between them. The germline V gene has CDR1 SGHDT and CDR2 YYEEEE. The CDR3 contains 15 residues. The CDR3 bases that were read are TGTGCCAGCAGCCGGGTTGACAGGATAAACTATGGC. Protein: CASSRVDRINYG. The full CDR3 reads CASSRVDRINYGYTF.

About this clone: The read falls 3 residues short of the CDR3 end, and the missing part is taken from the germline J gene. This chain connects TRBV10-3 to TRBJ2-2, with a weak D call TRBD2 (6 bases). The CDR3 is 16 residues long. Germline values: CDR1 ENHRY, CDR2 SYGVKD. The CDR3 DNA, read in part, is TGTGCCATCAGTGACCGAACCGGGGGACCACGGGCACCG. Translation: CAISDRTGGPRAP. The full CDR3 protein reads CAISDRTGGPRAPLFF.